A selection of T cell receptor beta chains follows, all from one sample in a study of high-grade serous ovarian cancer treatment subgroups. The repertoire was sequenced with immunoSEQ multiplex PCR; TCRdb's copy has only in-frame clones and lacks some. The table records about 5,800 clones, approximately 70% of them present only once. Sequences were obtained from tumor tissue. Receptors originate from a human donor with high-grade serous ovarian cancer. Each CDR3 is given with its conserved first and last residue. The D gene is left open where the match is weak. Expanded clones get a size class; other rows say once, few or many, or leave the size out.

clone_size: .
v_call: TRBV11-2
j_call: TRBJ1-1
d_call: .
cdr3_aa: CASSLIFQNTEAFF
cdr3_nt: TGTGCCAGCAGCTTAATTTTTCAGAACACTGAAGCTTTCTTT

clone_size: .
v_call: TRBV6-5
j_call: TRBJ2-2
d_call: .
cdr3_aa: CASSYSIQPGELFF
cdr3_nt: TGTGCCAGCAGTTACTCGATCCAACCCGGGGAGCTGTTTTTT

clone_size: few
v_call: TRBV4-2
j_call: TRBJ2-3
d_call: .
cdr3_aa: CASSQEDRGPQYF
cdr3_nt: TGTGCCAGCAGCCAAGAAGACCGCGGGCCGCAGTATTTT

clone_size: .
v_call: TRBV6-5
j_call: TRBJ1-1
d_call: .
cdr3_aa: CASIPGPGDTEAFF
cdr3_nt: TGTGCCAGCATTCCGGGGCCCGGGGACACTGAAGCTTTCTTT

clone_size: few
v_call: TRBV5-1
j_call: TRBJ1-1
d_call: .
cdr3_aa: CASSLEGGDTEAFF
cdr3_nt: TGCGCCAGCAGCTTGGAAGGCGGGGACACTGAAGCTTTCTTT

clone_size: .
v_call: TRBV7-2
j_call: TRBJ1-3
d_call: .
cdr3_aa: CASSLGPSTIYF
cdr3_nt: TGTGCCAGCAGCTTAGGCCCTTCAACCATATATTTT

clone_size: .
v_call: TRBV4-1
j_call: TRBJ2-7
d_call: TRBD2
cdr3_aa: CASSQSGASFYEQYF
cdr3_nt: TGCGCCAGCAGCCAGAGCGGGGCTTCCTTCTACGAGCAGTACTTC

clone_size: .
v_call: TRBV10-3
j_call: TRBJ2-3
d_call: .
cdr3_aa: CAISVLGGSDTQYF
cdr3_nt: TGTGCCATCAGTGTCCTCGGGGGTTCAGATACGCAGTATTTT

clone_size: .
v_call: TRBV4-3
j_call: TRBJ1-1
d_call: .
cdr3_aa: CASSQDRGRHTEAFF
cdr3_nt: TGCGCCAGCAGCCAAGATCGCGGCAGACACACTGAAGCTTTCTTT

clone_size: .
v_call: TRBV4-3
j_call: TRBJ1-1
d_call: .
cdr3_aa: CASSQDRTAYTEAFF
cdr3_nt: TGCGCCAGCAGCCAAGATAGAACCGCATACACTGAAGCTTTCTTT

clone_size: .
v_call: TRBV4-1
j_call: TRBJ2-7
d_call: TRBD2
cdr3_aa: CASSQDQASGTYEQYF
cdr3_nt: TGCGCCAGCAGCCAAGATCAGGCTAGCGGGACCTACGAGCAGTACTTC

clone_size: .
v_call: TRBV5-1
j_call: TRBJ1-4
d_call: TRBD1
cdr3_aa: CASSWTGLNEKLFF
cdr3_nt: TGCGCCAGCAGCTGGACAGGGTTGAACGAAAAACTGTTTTTT

clone_size: .
v_call: TRBV30
j_call: TRBJ1-4
d_call: .
cdr3_aa: CAAGGANEKLFF
cdr3_nt: TGTGCTGCGGGGGGGGCTAATGAAAAACTGTTTTTT

clone_size: few
v_call: TRBV9
j_call: TRBJ1-1
d_call: .
cdr3_aa: CASSVTKAFF
cdr3_nt: TGTGCCAGCAGCGTCACCAAAGCTTTCTTT

clone_size: .
v_call: TRBV28
j_call: TRBJ2-7
d_call: .
cdr3_aa: CASRVGVSQYF
cdr3_nt: TGTGCCTCTAGAGTTGGAGTGTCGCAGTACTTC

clone_size: .
v_call: TRBV12-2
j_call: TRBJ2-3
d_call: .
cdr3_aa: CASRAEYF
cdr3_nt: TGTGCAAGTCGGGCCGAGTATTTT

clone_size: large
v_call: TRBV30
j_call: TRBJ1-1
d_call: TRBD1
cdr3_aa: CAWGTGVAFF
cdr3_nt: TGTGCCTGGGGTACAGGGGTGGCTTTCTTT

clone_size: few
v_call: TRBV7-2
j_call: TRBJ1-2
d_call: .
cdr3_aa: CASSWQAGNGYTF
cdr3_nt: TGTGCCAGCAGCTGGCAGGCCGGTAATGGCTACACCTTC

clone_size: .
v_call: TRBV9
j_call: TRBJ1-4
d_call: TRBD1
cdr3_aa: CASSQGEVNEKLFF
cdr3_nt: TGTGCCAGCAGCCAGGGGGAGGTAAATGAAAAACTGTTTTTT

clone_size: few
v_call: TRBV28
j_call: TRBJ1-5
d_call: .
cdr3_aa: CASSWTSGQPQHF
cdr3_nt: TGTGCCAGCAGTTGGACATCGGGTCAGCCCCAGCATTTT

clone_size: few
v_call: TRBV4-1
j_call: TRBJ1-5
d_call: TRBD1
cdr3_aa: CASSQTGDQPQHF
cdr3_nt: TGCGCCAGCAGCCAGACAGGGGATCAGCCCCAGCATTTT

clone_size: .
v_call: TRBV6-5
j_call: TRBJ2-7
d_call: .
cdr3_aa: CASSYGGSAYEQYF
cdr3_nt: TGTGCCAGCAGTTACGGGGGTAGCGCCTACGAGCAGTACTTC

clone_size: .
v_call: TRBV30
j_call: TRBJ2-3
d_call: .
cdr3_aa: CAWSDPGVSTDTQYF
cdr3_nt: TGTGCCTGGAGCGACCCAGGGGTGAGCACAGATACGCAGTATTTT

clone_size: .
v_call: TRBV7-2
j_call: TRBJ1-1
d_call: TRBD1
cdr3_aa: CASNLPQGARTEAFF
cdr3_nt: TGTGCCAGCAACTTACCCCAGGGGGCGAGGACTGAAGCTTTCTTT

clone_size: few
v_call: TRBV19
j_call: TRBJ1-2
d_call: TRBD1
cdr3_aa: CASSAQDRNNYGYTF
cdr3_nt: TGTGCCAGTAGTGCGCAGGACAGGAATAACTATGGCTACACCTTC

clone_size: few
v_call: TRBV19
j_call: TRBJ2-5
d_call: .
cdr3_aa: CASRQAGETQYF
cdr3_nt: TGTGCCAGCAGACAGGCTGGAGAGACCCAGTACTTC

clone_size: .
v_call: TRBV6-5
j_call: TRBJ1-1
d_call: .
cdr3_aa: CASSQLNTEAFF
cdr3_nt: TGTGCCAGCTCACAATTGAACACTGAAGCTTTCTTT

clone_size: .
v_call: TRBV7-2
j_call: TRBJ2-3
d_call: .
cdr3_aa: CASSLAFQGRGTDTQYF
cdr3_nt: TGTGCCAGCAGCTTAGCTTTCCAGGGCCGAGGAACAGATACGCAGTATTTT

clone_size: .
v_call: TRBV18
j_call: TRBJ1-4
d_call: TRBD1
cdr3_aa: CASSALQGGEKLFF
cdr3_nt: TGTGCCAGCTCAGCACTCCAGGGGGGAGAAAAACTGTTTTTT

clone_size: .
v_call: TRBV6-1
j_call: TRBJ1-6
d_call: .
cdr3_aa: CASSEGVTYNSPLHF
cdr3_nt: TGTGCCAGCAGTGAAGGCGTGACTTATAATTCACCCCTCCACTTT

clone_size: .
v_call: TRBV19
j_call: TRBJ2-1
d_call: TRBD2
cdr3_aa: CASSPGLFYNEQFF
cdr3_nt: TGTGCCAGTAGTCCGGGACTATTCTACAATGAGCAGTTCTTC

clone_size: .
v_call: TRBV5-1
j_call: TRBJ2-7
d_call: .
cdr3_aa: CASSLGGRDGSYEQYF
cdr3_nt: TGCGCCAGCAGCTTGGGTGGTAGGGACGGATCCTACGAGCAGTACTTC

clone_size: .
v_call: TRBV6-1
j_call: TRBJ2-2
d_call: .
cdr3_aa: CASKGTGSHTGELFF
cdr3_nt: TGTGCCAGCAAAGGCACAGGATCCCACACCGGGGAGCTGTTTTTT